This T cell receptor beta chain was recovered during a study of beta chain features in type 1 diabetes. Whole-study context: The study found patients and healthy donors alike in age, gender and cell yields.

A word on this clone: Its matching antigen is unknown.

Sampling consisted of one heparinised blood draw per donor, averaging roughly 0.12 L. Staining for CD45RO/CCR7/CD25/CD127/CD95/CD27 allowed sorting of CD4+ naive, central memory, regulatory and stem cell-like memory cells. Investigators reverse transcribed all isolated RNA, so they sequenced expressed TCRB transcripts. Produced via immunoSEQ multiplex PCR; TCRdb's table is partial and in-frame only. The sample has approximately 170,000 clones; approximately 9.1% are singletons. Study observations and caveats: Healthy donors had naive, central memory and Treg TCRB repertoires that appeared less similar than those seen among patients.

What was sequenced was central memory CD4+ T cells from blood. This TCR was recovered from a woman younger than 35 in good health.

The CDR3 bases are TGTGCCAGCAGCCCCTGGACTATGGAAAACATTCAGTACTTC. Amino acids: CASSPWTMENIQYF. The V gene is TRBV4-2, the J gene TRBJ2-4, with a tentative D call TRBD2 (6 bases). V lost 4 bases to trimming and J lost 5 bases, with 12 bases between them. The CDR3 is 14 residues long. From germline, CDR1 is LGHNA and CDR2 YNFKEQ.